Below are 26 T cell receptor beta chains sequenced from a single sample in a study of blood T cells in healthy people across ages. Through a sample-barcoded 5' primer and a J-beta primer mix, a second PCR was run for about 6 to 11 cycles. Via MiXCR, TCRdb re-called the 5' RACE reads, giving one row per CDR3 protein. The table records around 2 million distinct CDR3 sequences, approximately 39% of them present only once. Sequencing was carried out using blood. The receptors come from a human donor in good health.

A word on this clonotype: Its ends do not fully match the called genes, so a read error is possible. The chain is built from TRBV7-2 and TRBJ1-2; D may be TRBD1 (5 bases). Germline V gene sequence: CDR1 SGHTA, CDR2 FQGNSA. The CDR3 has 15 amino acids. CDR3 sequence reads: CAGSFTGTPNYGYTF. CDR3 in DNA: TGTGCCGGCAGCTTCACCGGGACGCCCAACTATGGCTACACCTTC.

As for this clonotype: Likely a read error: the CDR3 ends without its conserved phenylalanine or tryptophan. The chain couples TRBV29-1 to TRBJ2-3; the D is unclear. V lost 7 bases and J 2 bases, leaving 7 bases between the germline ends. Germline assignment: CDR1 SQVTM and CDR2 ANQGSEA. The CDR3 sequence is 11 residues long. The DNA of the CDR3 is TGCAGCGCTGGACCCACAGATACGCAGTATTTG. Its protein product is CSAGPTDTQYL.

In this sample, this clonotype turned up a few times. V gene TRBV4-2 combines with J gene TRBJ2-2; D call uncertain. Germline loops: CDR1 LGHNA, CDR2 YNFKEQ. The V and J ends lost 0 bases and 5 bases respectively, with 13 bases between them. This CDR3 is built from 16 residues. The CDR3 loop reads CASSQDNPGRTGELFF. DNA for the CDR3: TGTGCCAGCAGCCAAGATAATCCAGGCCGGACCGGGGAGCTGTTTTTT.

J is TRBJ1-5 and V is TRBV15; D is uncertain. The CDR3 runs 17 residues. The germline V gene has CDR1 LNHNV and CDR2 YYDKDF (reference sequence). Trimming left V 1 base short and J 2 bases short, with 15 bases between. The CDR3 bases are TGTGCCACCAGCAGAGTACGACGGCAAGATGGCAATCAGCCCCAGCATTTT. Translated: CATSRVRRQDGNQPQHF.

In the case of this clonotype: At one end the junction does not follow the germline gene, possibly because of a read error. The rearrangement links TRBV6-2 or TRBV6-3 to TRBJ2-4; perhaps TRBD1 as D (5 bases). The CDR3 is 15 amino acids. Germline V CDR1 and CDR2: MNHEY, SVGEGT. The CDR3 coding sequence is TGTGCCTGCAGCCCCAGGGTTTTCGGTACGGTCGTAGAGTACTTC. It specifies CACSPRVFGTVVEYF.

The chain employs TRBV7-9 and TRBJ2-2; 9 bases match TRBD1. This CDR3 comprises 13 residues. In germline, CDR1 is SEHNR, CDR2 FQNEAQ (reference sequence). V shed 11 bases, J shed 7 bases, and the junction held 8 bases outside the gene matches. CDR3 DNA sequence: TGTGCCTCCTGGACAGGGGAGCACGGGGAGCTGTTTTTT. It yields the protein CASWTGEHGELFF.

A few counts support this clonotype. V and J are TRBV6-1 and TRBJ1-1, with D maybe TRBD1 (6 bases). This CDR3 region has 13 residues. Trimming cost V 2 bases and J 8 bases, with 12 bases left between them. Looked up from germline, CDR1 is MNHNS and CDR2 is SASEGT. The CDR3 coding sequence is TGTGCCAGCAGTGAAACAGGGCCGGGCGAAGCTTTCTTT. It encodes CASSETGPGEAFF.

V usage is TRBV5-1 and J usage is TRBJ2-4, with a tentative D call TRBD1 (5 bases). The DNA matches TRBJ2-7 better at its end, which makes the J call doubtful. The CDR3 sequence is 15 residues long. The germline V gene has CDR1 SGHRS and CDR2 YFSETQ. The CDR3 nucleotides read TGCGCCAGCAGCTTGGCCGGCAGGGCAGCGTCCGAGCAGTACTTC. Amino acid sequence: CASSLAGRAASEQYF.

This chain uses TRBV6-5 with TRBJ1-4; TRBD1 is a possible D gene (5 bases). V was pared by 7 bases and J by 8 bases, with 20 bases between. Germline values: CDR1 MNHEY, CDR2 SVGAGI. The CDR3 sequence is 15 residues long. CDR3 DNA: TGTGCCAGCACCTTGACGGGCGGGGGAGACGAAAAACTGTTTTTT. Encoded protein: CASTLTGGGDEKLFF.

There are many counts of this clonotype. The chain uses TRBV6-4 and TRBJ2-1, with TRBD2 matching 9 bases. The germline gives CDR1 MRHNA, CDR2 SNTAGT. V trimming: 2 bases; J trimming: 6 bases; junction bases outside the gene matches: 5. CDR3 length: 15 amino acids. DNA for the CDR3: TGTGCCAGCAGTGACGGCGGGGGGGTGGCCAATGAGCAGTTCTTC. This translates into CASSDGGGVANEQFF.

This clonotype came up a few times. Here the CDR3 reads CASSVSTGGSYGYTF. The CDR3 bases are TGTGCCAGCAGCGTATCGACAGGGGGCAGCTATGGCTACACCTTC. The J gene is TRBJ1-2, the V gene TRBV7-2; 10 nucleotides match TRBD1. This CDR3 has 15 residues. Germline loops: CDR1 SGHTA, CDR2 FQGNSA. Trimming cost V 5 bases and J 4 bases; bases outside gene matches: 7.

The chain employs TRBV29-1 and TRBJ2-4, with D uncertain. The end of the DNA fits TRBJ2-7 better, so the J call may be wrong. This CDR3 has 14 amino acids. Germline CDR1 SQVTM, CDR2 ANQGSEA. CDR3 loop: CSVQDHPGFYEQYF. The DNA of the CDR3 is TGCAGCGTCCAAGACCATCCAGGATTCTACGAGCAGTACTTC.

This clonotype was picked up a small number of times. The chain uses TRBV7-3 and TRBJ2-1; D possibly uses TRBD1 or TRBD2 (7 bases each). Germline V gene lookup returns CDR1 SGHTA and CDR2 FQGTGA. The V end lost 5 bases, the J end lost 7 bases, and 21 bases lay between the germline ends. The CDR3 is made up of 16 amino acids. The CDR3 reads CASSPRGRGGKNEQFF. The DNA of the CDR3 is TGTGCCAGCAGCCCAAGGGGCAGGGGGGGAAAGAATGAGCAGTTCTTC.

This chain connects TRBV6-6 to TRBJ2-1, with D perhaps matching TRBD1 (5 bases). Per the germline V gene, CDR1 is MNHNY and CDR2 is SVGAGI (reference sequence). The V and J ends lost 6 bases and 5 bases respectively, with 20 bases between them. The CDR3 has 16 amino acids. CDR3 nucleotide sequence: TGTGCCAGCAGAGGGGTTTACACCAGTTGGGACAATGAGCAGTTCTTC. Translation gives CASRGVYTSWDNEQFF.

The rearrangement joins TRBV9 to TRBJ1-5; no definite D call. V lost 1 base, J lost 3 bases, and 5 bases lay in between. Germline lookup yields CDR1 SGDLS and CDR2 YYNGEE. The CDR3 runs 13 residues. CDR3 nucleotides: TGTGCCAGCAGCGTACGGCCCAATCAGCCCCAGCATTTT. Protein sequence: CASSVRPNQPQHF.

The sample holds a few counts of this clonotype. This rearrangement joins TRBV7-2 to TRBJ2-4, with D possibly being TRBD1 (5 bases). The end of the DNA fits TRBJ2-7 better, so the J call may be wrong. The length of the CDR3 is 15 residues. Germline V gives CDR1 SGHTA, CDR2 FQGNSA. Here the CDR3 reads CASTSRAGHDYEQYF. CDR3 in DNA: TGTGCCAGCACCTCCAGGGCAGGACATGACTACGAGCAGTACTTC.

The genes are TRBV5-5 and TRBJ1-1; D unclear. Germline values: CDR1 SGHKS, CDR2 YYEKEE (reference sequence). V was trimmed by 0 bases and J by 0 bases, leaving 12 bases between them. This CDR3 contains 16 residues. CDR3 sequence reads: CASSLAVGIMNTEAFF. CDR3 nucleotides: TGTGCCAGCAGCTTGGCCGTAGGTATTATGAACACTGAAGCTTTCTTT.

The rearrangement links TRBV6-1 to TRBJ1-2; 8 bases are a match to TRBD1. This CDR3 comprises 13 residues. From germline, CDR1 is MNHNS and CDR2 SASEGT. V gave up 6 bases and J gave up 3 bases; unmatched junction bases: 3. CDR3 coding DNA: TGTGCCAGCAGAAGGGGACAGGACTATGGCTACACCTTC. Translation: CASRRGQDYGYTF.

This sequence joins TRBV6-1 and TRBJ1-3; D gene unclear. The CDR3 extends over 17 amino acids. Trimming left V 3 bases short and J 0 bases short, with 15 bases between. Germline V CDR1 and CDR2: MNHNS, SASEGT. CDR3 in amino acids: CASSDETQESSGNTIYF. The DNA for the CDR3 is TGTGCCAGCAGTGACGAAACCCAGGAGAGCTCTGGAAACACCATATATTTT.

This rearrangement joins TRBV4-3 to TRBJ1-2, with TRBD1 matching over 10 bases. Germline-derived CDR1 and CDR2 are LGHNA and YSLEER. V shed 1 base, J shed 7 bases, and the junction held 12 bases outside the gene matches. This CDR3 is 17 amino acids long. The CDR3 reads CASSQAYMDRGSAGYTF. The CDR3 DNA sequence: TGCGCCAGCAGCCAAGCTTACATGGACAGGGGGTCTGCTGGCTACACCTTC.

The V call is TRBV6-6, the J call TRBJ2-7; possibly TRBD1 for D (5 bases). The V and J ends lost 0 bases and 8 bases respectively, with 14 bases between them. Germline V lookup: CDR1 MNHNY, CDR2 SVGAGI (reference sequence). This CDR3 is built from 14 residues. This CDR3 is CASSYSSDSSQQYF. In DNA form, the CDR3 reads TGTGCCAGCAGTTACTCAAGCGACAGCTCCCAGCAGTACTTC.

Ten or more counts support this clonotype. The rearrangement uses TRBV4-3 and TRBJ2-3, with a tentative D call TRBD2 (6 bases). Germline V CDR1 and CDR2: LGHNA, YSLEER. Trimming left V 4 bases short and J 4 bases short, with 9 bases between. The CDR3 has 13 residues. In nucleotides, the CDR3 is TGCGCCAGCAGCCCGACTAGACCAGATACGCAGTATTTT. It is translated as CASSPTRPDTQYF.

V gene TRBV10-3 combines with J gene TRBJ2-1; TRBD2 aligns across 14 bases. Germline CDR1 and CDR2: ENHRY and SYGVKD. This CDR3 contains 16 residues. Trimming took 4 bases from V and 6 from J; bases not matched to a gene: 5. The CDR3 nucleotides read TGTGCCATCAGTGCCAGACTAGCGGGGGGGCCCAATGAGCAGTTCTTC. Protein: CAISARLAGGPNEQFF.

The rearrangement joins TRBV20-1 to TRBJ1-5; 10 positions match TRBD1. This CDR3 region has 14 residues. With 5 bases clipped from V and 4 bases from J, the junction kept 5 bases outside the gene matches. Germline CDR1 and CDR2: DFQATT and SNEGSKA (reference sequence). In nucleotides, the CDR3 is TGCAGTGCTCCGACGGGACAGGGGAATCAGCCCCAGCATTTT. Residues: CSAPTGQGNQPQHF.

This clonotype turned up a few times. V is TRBV29-1 and J is TRBJ2-7, with 8 bases that match TRBD1. CDR1 SQVTM and CDR2 ANQGSEA come from the germline V gene. The trim removed 6 bases at V and 0 bases at J, leaving 7 bases unmatched. This CDR3 spans 14 amino acids. The CDR3 DNA sequence: TGCAGCGTCTCCCCGGGACAGGTCTCCTACGAGCAGTACTTC. This translates into CSVSPGQVSYEQYF.

The V gene is TRBV12-3 or TRBV12-4, the J gene TRBJ2-1, with 11 positions matching TRBD2. Trimming removed 6 bases from V and 5 bases from J; junction bases left unmatched: 12. The CDR3 contains 17 residues. The CDR3 bases are TGTGCCAGCAGATCTCCACAAATAGCGGGGGGGCACAATGAGCAGTTCTTC. This gives the protein CASRSPQIAGGHNEQFF.